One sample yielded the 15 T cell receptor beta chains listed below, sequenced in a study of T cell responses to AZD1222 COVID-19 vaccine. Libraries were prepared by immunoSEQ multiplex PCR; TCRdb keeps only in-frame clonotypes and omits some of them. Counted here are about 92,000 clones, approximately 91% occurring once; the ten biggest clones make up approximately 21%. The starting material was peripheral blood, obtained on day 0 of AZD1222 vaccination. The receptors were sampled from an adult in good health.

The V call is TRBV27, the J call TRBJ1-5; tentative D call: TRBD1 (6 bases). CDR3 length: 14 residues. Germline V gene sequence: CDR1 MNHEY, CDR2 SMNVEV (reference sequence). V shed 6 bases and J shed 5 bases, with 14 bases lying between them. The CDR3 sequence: CASSADSRYQPQHF. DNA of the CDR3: TGTGCCAGCAGCGCGGACAGTCGATATCAGCCCCAGCATTTT.

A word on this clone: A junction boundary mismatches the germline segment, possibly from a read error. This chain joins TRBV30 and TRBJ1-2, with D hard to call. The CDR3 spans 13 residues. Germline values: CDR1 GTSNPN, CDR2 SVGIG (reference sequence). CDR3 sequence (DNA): TGTGCCGTGACGGGAATCGGTAACTATGGCCACACCTTC. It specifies CAVTGIGNYGHTF.

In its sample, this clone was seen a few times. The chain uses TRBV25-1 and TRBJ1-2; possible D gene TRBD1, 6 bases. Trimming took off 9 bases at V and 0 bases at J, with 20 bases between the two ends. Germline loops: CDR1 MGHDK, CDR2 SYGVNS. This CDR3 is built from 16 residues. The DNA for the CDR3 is TGTGCCAGGACGTACCAACAGGGTTCAGCTAACTATGGCTACACCTTC. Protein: CARTYQQGSANYGYTF.

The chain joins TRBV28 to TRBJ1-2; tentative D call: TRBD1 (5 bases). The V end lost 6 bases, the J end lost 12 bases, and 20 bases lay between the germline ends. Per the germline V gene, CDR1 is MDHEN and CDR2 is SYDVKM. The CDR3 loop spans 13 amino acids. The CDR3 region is CASRVSPRAEDTF. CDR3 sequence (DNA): TGTGCCAGCAGAGTGTCCCCCAGGGCGGAGGACACCTTC.

The CDR3 bases are TGTGCCAGCAGCCCCCACCAACCTACCGGGGATGAAGCTTTCTTT. It yields the protein CASSPHQPTGDEAFF. The chain combines TRBV6-2 or TRBV6-3 with TRBJ1-1; D remains unclear. This CDR3 has 15 amino acids. V was cut by 6 bases and J by 7 bases, with 21 bases left in between. Germline V gene data show CDR1 as MNHEY and CDR2 as SVGEGT.

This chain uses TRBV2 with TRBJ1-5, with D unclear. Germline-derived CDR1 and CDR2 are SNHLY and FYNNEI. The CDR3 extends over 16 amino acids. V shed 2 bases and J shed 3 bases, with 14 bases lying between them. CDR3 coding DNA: TGTGCCAGCAGTGAAACTAAATCGACTGCCAATCAGCCCCAGCATTTT. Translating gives CASSETKSTANQPQHF.

This chain's CDR3 is CASSLKGAYTEAFF. CDR3 bases: TGTGCCAGCAGCTTGAAAGGGGCCTACACTGAAGCTTTCTTT. V usage is TRBV5-6 and J usage is TRBJ1-1; maybe TRBD1 (5 bases). Trimming stripped 1 base from V and 3 bases from J, with 10 bases between. Germline V gene lookup returns CDR1 SGHDT and CDR2 YYEEEE. The CDR3 contains 14 residues.

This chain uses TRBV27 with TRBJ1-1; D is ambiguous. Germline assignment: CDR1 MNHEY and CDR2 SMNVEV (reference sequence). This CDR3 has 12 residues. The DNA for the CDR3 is TGTCAGGTAGGAGGGCAGGACACTGAAGCTTTCTTT. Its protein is CQVGGQDTEAFF.

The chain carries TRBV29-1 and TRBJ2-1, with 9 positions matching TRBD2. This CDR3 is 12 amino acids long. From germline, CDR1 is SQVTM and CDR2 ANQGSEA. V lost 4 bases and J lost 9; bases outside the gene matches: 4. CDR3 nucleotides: TGCAGCGTTGGCGGGGGGGCCGTTGAGCAGTTCTTC. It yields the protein CSVGGGAVEQFF.

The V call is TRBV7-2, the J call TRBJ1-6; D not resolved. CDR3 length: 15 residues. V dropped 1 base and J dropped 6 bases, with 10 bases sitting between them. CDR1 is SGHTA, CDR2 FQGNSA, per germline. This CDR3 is CASSLGPSLNSPLHF. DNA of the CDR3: TGTGCCAGCAGCTTAGGGCCGTCCCTTAATTCACCCCTCCACTTT. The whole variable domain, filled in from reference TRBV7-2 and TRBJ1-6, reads GAGVSQSPSNKVTEKGKDVELRCDPISGHTALYWYRQSLGQGLEFLIYFQGNSAPDKSGLPSDRFSAERTGGSVSTLTIQRTQQEDSAVYLCASSLGPSLNSPLHFGNGTRLTVT.

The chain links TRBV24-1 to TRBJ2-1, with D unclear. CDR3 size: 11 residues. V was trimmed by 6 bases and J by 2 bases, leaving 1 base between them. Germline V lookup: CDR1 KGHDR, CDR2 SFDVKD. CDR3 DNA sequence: TGTGCCACCAGTACCTACAATGAGCAGTTCTTC. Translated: CATSTYNEQFF.

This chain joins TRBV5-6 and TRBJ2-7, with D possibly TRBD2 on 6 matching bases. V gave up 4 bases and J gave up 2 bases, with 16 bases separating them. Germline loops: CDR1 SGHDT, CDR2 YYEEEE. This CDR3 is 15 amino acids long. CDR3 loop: CASSRETVFPYEQYF. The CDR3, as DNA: TGTGCCAGCAGCCGGGAGACAGTTTTCCCCTACGAGCAGTACTTC.

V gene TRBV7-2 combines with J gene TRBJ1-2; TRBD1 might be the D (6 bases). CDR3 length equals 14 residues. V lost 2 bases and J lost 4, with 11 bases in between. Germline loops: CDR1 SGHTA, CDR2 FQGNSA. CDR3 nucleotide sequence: TGTGCCAGCAGCTTACAGGGGCTAAGCTATGGCTACACCTTC. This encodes CASSLQGLSYGYTF.

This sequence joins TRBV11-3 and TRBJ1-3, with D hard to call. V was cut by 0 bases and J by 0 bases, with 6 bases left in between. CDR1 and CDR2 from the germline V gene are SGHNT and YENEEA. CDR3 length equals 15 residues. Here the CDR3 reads CASSLDANSGNTIYF. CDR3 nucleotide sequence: TGTGCCAGCAGCTTAGATGCGAACTCTGGAAACACCATATATTTT.

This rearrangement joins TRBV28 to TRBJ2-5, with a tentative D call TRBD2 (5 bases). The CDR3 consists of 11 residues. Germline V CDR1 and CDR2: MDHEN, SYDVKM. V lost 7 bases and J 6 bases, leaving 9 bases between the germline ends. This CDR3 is CASKDWKTQYF. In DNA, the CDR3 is TGTGCCAGCAAGGACTGGAAGACCCAGTACTTC.